Below are 27 T cell receptor beta chains sequenced from a single sample in a study of blood T cell repertoires in COVID-19. Sequencing used immunoSEQ multiplex PCR; TCRdb keeps in-frame clones, though not all of them. The sample lists hundreds of thousands of clones, about 83% seen once, with approximately 6.2% in the top ten. Sequencing was done on a sample of peripheral blood. These receptors all stem from a man aged 60 to 69 who had recovered from COVID-19.

The rearrangement uses TRBV3-1 (or the pseudogene TRBV3-2) and TRBJ2-2, with 8 nucleotides matching TRBD1. The CDR3 is 16 residues long. Germline V gene sequence: CDR1 LGHDT, CDR2 YNNKEL (reference sequence). V trimming: 5 bases; J trimming: 1 base; junction bases outside the gene matches: 6. The DNA of the CDR3 is TGTGCCAGCAGCAAAACCGGGACAGGGAACACCGGGGAGCTGTTTTTT. This gives the protein CASSKTGTGNTGELFF.

The chain is built from TRBV6-5 and TRBJ2-7; D might be TRBD1 (7 bases). The CDR3 contains 14 residues. V was shortened by 2 bases and J by 2 bases, with 10 bases between the two germline ends. Germline V gives CDR1 MNHEY, CDR2 SVGAGI. CDR3 bases: TGTGCCAGCAGTTACGGCGGGACAGCCTACGAGCAGTACTTC. This encodes CASSYGGTAYEQYF.

CDR3 protein: CASSFWGGDGNTIYF. DNA of the CDR3: TGCGCCAGCAGCTTCTGGGGAGGGGATGGAAACACCATATATTTT. The V call is TRBV5-1, the J call TRBJ1-3; weak D call: TRBD1 (5 bases). Germline V gene data show CDR1 as SGHRS and CDR2 as YFSETQ. V shed 2 bases and J shed 3 bases, with 12 bases lying between them. The CDR3 is 15 residues long. Filled out from reference TRBV5-1 and TRBJ1-3, the complete variable domain reads KAGVTQTPRYLIKTRGQQVTLSCSPISGHRSVSWYQQTPGQGLQFLFEYFSETQRNKGNFPGRFSGRQFSNSRSEMNVSTLELGDSALYLCASSFWGGDGNTIYFGEGSWLTVV.

This chain connects TRBV9 to TRBJ2-2; 9 bases align to TRBD2. This CDR3 is built from 16 residues. The germline gives CDR1 SGDLS, CDR2 YYNGEE. Trimming took 3 bases from V and 1 from J; bases not matched to a gene: 4. CDR3 DNA: TGTGCCAGCAGCGCCGGACTAGCGCTGAACACCGGGGAGCTGTTTTTT. Translation: CASSAGLALNTGELFF.

This clone was found a few times. The chain has TRBV19 and TRBJ2-7; TRBD1 matches 10 bases. The CDR3 totals 14 residues. The V gene's germline CDR1 is LNHDA and CDR2 SQIVND (reference sequence). Trimming took 4 bases from V and 5 from J; bases not matched to a gene: 5. Here the CDR3 DNA reads TGTGCCAGTAGTACCTCGACAGGGGGCCACGAGCAGTACTTC. Amino acids: CASSTSTGGHEQYF.

The chain uses TRBV29-1 and TRBJ1-2; D is unclear. Germline assignment: CDR1 SQVTM and CDR2 ANQGSEA. Trimming left V 4 bases short and J 8 bases short, with 8 bases between. This CDR3 has 10 residues. The DNA of the CDR3 is TGCAGCGTTGCTGGAGGGGGCTACACCTTC. As protein: CSVAGGGYTF.

The gene calls are TRBV4-2 and TRBJ2-1; 13 bases agree with TRBD2. V dropped 0 bases and J dropped 7; count of bases not matched to a gene: 15. CDR1 is LGHNA and CDR2 is YNFKEQ in the germline V gene. This CDR3 contains 20 residues. As DNA, the CDR3 is TGTGCCAGCAGCCAAGAGAGGACTAGCGGGGGCCTCAAACAGGGGAATGAGCAGTTCTTC. Amino acid sequence: CASSQERTSGGLKQGNEQFF.

V gene TRBV28 combines with J gene TRBJ2-3, with 12 nucleotides matching TRBD2. Germline CDR1 and CDR2: MDHEN and SYDVKM. The trim removed 4 bases at V and 6 bases at J, leaving 5 bases unmatched. The CDR3 is 15 residues long. The CDR3 region has the DNA TGTGCCAGCAGTTCAGCTAGCGGGGGGGTGGATACGCAGTATTTT. It codes for CASSSASGGVDTQYF.

CDR3 in DNA: TGCAGCGAGGGATATGGAGGGGGCGCGGCTGGCTACACCTTC. Residues: CSEGYGGGAAGYTF. The rearrangement joins TRBV29-1 to TRBJ1-2; 7 bases line up with TRBD1. Germline V gives CDR1 SQVTM, CDR2 ANQGSEA. This CDR3 comprises 14 residues. Trimming removed 7 bases from V and 7 bases from J; junction bases left unmatched: 15. The full variable domain, rest sourced from reference TRBV29-1 and TRBJ1-2, is SAVISQKPSRDICQRGTSLTIQCQVDSQVTMMFWYRQQPGQSLTLIATANQGSEATYESGFVIDKFPISRPNLTFSTLTVSNMSPEDSSIYLCSEGYGGGAAGYTFGSGTRLTVV.

V is TRBV28 and J is TRBJ1-5; the D is unclear. This CDR3 is built from 11 residues. Germline lookup yields CDR1 MDHEN and CDR2 SYDVKM. Trimming took off 11 bases at V and 5 bases at J, with 10 bases between the two ends. CDR3 sequence reads: CAAGVHQPQHF. CDR3 DNA sequence: TGTGCCGCCGGGGTTCATCAGCCCCAGCATTTT.

A remark on this clone: The same CDR3 also results from other DNA sequences found in this sample. The rearrangement joins TRBV5-1 to TRBJ2-7, with D possibly matching TRBD2 (7 bases). The V end lost 0 bases, the J end lost 3 bases, and 10 bases lay between the germline ends. Germline values: CDR1 SGHRS, CDR2 YFSETQ. The CDR3 covers 14 residues. The CDR3, as DNA: TGCGCCAGCAGCTTGGACAGGGAGGGCTACGAGCAGTACTTC. It encodes CASSLDREGYEQYF.

There are many counts of this clone. The CDR3 nucleotides read TGTGCCAGCAGCCCCCCGGCGAGCGCCGCCTACGAGCAGTACTTC. This encodes CASSPPASAAYEQYF. The chain is built from TRBV7-2 and TRBJ2-7; D is uncertain. Germline lookup yields CDR1 SGHTA and CDR2 FQGNSA. Trimming removed 5 bases from V and 2 bases from J, with 16 bases in between. CDR3 length equals 15 residues. Full variable domain (outside the CDR3, taken from reference TRBV7-2 and TRBJ2-7): GAGVSQSPSNKVTEKGKDVELRCDPISGHTALYWYRQSLGQGLEFLIYFQGNSAPDKSGLPSDRFSAERTGGSVSTLTIQRTQQEDSAVYLCASSPPASAAYEQYFGPGTRLTVT.

The CDR3 loop is CASSFTRTDTQYF. The CDR3, as DNA: TGTGCCAGCAGCTTTACACGCACAGATACGCAGTATTTT. The chain links TRBV9 to TRBJ2-3, with no clear D. V was cut by 4 bases and J by 1 base, with 7 bases left in between. This CDR3 region has 13 residues. CDR1 SGDLS and CDR2 YYNGEE come from the germline V gene.

This rearrangement joins TRBV6-6 to TRBJ1-2, with D maybe TRBD1 (6 bases). The V end lost 6 bases, the J end lost 8 bases, and 22 bases lay between the germline ends. This CDR3 has 15 residues. CDR1 is MNHNY, CDR2 SVGAGI, per germline (reference sequence). The CDR3 DNA is TGTGCCAGCAGGGGGGGGCAGGGCACGTTAGAGGGCTACACCTTC. Residues: CASRGGQGTLEGYTF.

J is TRBJ1-1 and V is TRBV28; unclear D gene. CDR1 MDHEN and CDR2 SYDVKM come from the germline V gene. The length of the CDR3 is 13 residues. V was cut by 3 bases and J by 5 bases, with 10 bases left in between. The CDR3 sequence is CASSFGWPTEAFF. The CDR3 nucleotides are TGTGCCAGCAGTTTCGGGTGGCCGACTGAAGCTTTCTTT.

The count of this clone is one. The CDR3 protein is CASRRTYEQYF. The CDR3 nucleotides are TGTGCCAGCAGGCGAACCTACGAGCAGTACTTC. The V gene is TRBV12-3 or TRBV12-4, the J gene TRBJ2-7, with D uncertain. V lost 6 bases, J lost 2 bases, and 5 bases lay in between. The CDR3 is 11 amino acids.

The count of this clone is one. The V gene is TRBV24-1, the J gene TRBJ1-1, with 11 bases lining up with TRBD1. The V and J ends lost 7 bases and 5 bases, in that order; junction bases with no gene match: 14. The CDR3 length is 17 residues. Germline V gene lookup returns CDR1 KGHDR and CDR2 SFDVKD. The CDR3 here is CATRESPGQGGRTEAFF. As DNA, the CDR3 is TGTGCCACCAGAGAATCACCGGGACAGGGGGGTAGGACTGAAGCTTTCTTT.

The chain is built from TRBV6-5 and TRBJ2-7; a possible D gene is TRBD1 (6 bases). Trimming cost V 4 bases and J 0 bases, with 16 bases left between them. The CDR3 has 16 residues. The germline CDR1 and CDR2 sequences are MNHEY and SVGAGI. The chain's CDR3 is CASSSQDREPSYEQYF. In nucleotides, the CDR3 is TGTGCCAGCAGTTCCCAGGACAGAGAACCCTCCTACGAGCAGTACTTC.

The chain links TRBV19 to TRBJ1-2, with 7 bases that match TRBD1. Germline values: CDR1 LNHDA, CDR2 SQIVND (reference sequence). The ends lost 4 bases at V and 9 bases at J; junction bases unmatched: 5. CDR3 length: 12 residues. CDR3 sequence reads: CASSRQGYRYTF. The CDR3 bases are TGTGCCAGTAGTAGACAGGGATATCGCTACACCTTC.

This clone was seen only once. The rearrangement uses TRBV11-2 and TRBJ2-7; 14 positions agree with TRBD2. Germline lookup yields CDR1 SGHAT and CDR2 FQNNGV. This CDR3 is 15 amino acids long. V trimming: 5 bases; J trimming: 6 bases; junction bases outside the gene matches: 6. The CDR3 loop reads CASSLGLAGAGEQYF. In nucleotides, the CDR3 is TGTGCCAGCAGCCTGGGACTAGCGGGAGCGGGCGAGCAGTACTTC. The entire variable domain, with the rest obtained from reference TRBV11-2 and TRBJ2-7, is as follows: EAGVAQSPRYKIIEKRQSVAFWCNPISGHATLYWYQQILGQGPKLLIQFQNNGVVDDSQLPKDRFSAERLKGVDSTLKIQPAKLEDSAVYLCASSLGLAGAGEQYFGPGTRLTVT.

Concerning this clone itself: One junction end disagrees with the germline gene, perhaps due to a read error. This chain connects TRBV18 to TRBJ1-1; a weak D match, TRBD1 (6 bases). The CDR3 sequence is 16 residues long. Per the germline V gene, CDR1 is KGHSH and CDR2 is LQKENI. The CDR3 sequence: CASSPQGQKMNTEAFF. CDR3 nucleotide sequence: TGTGCCAGTTCACCACAAGGACAGAAAATGAACACTGAAGCTTTCTTT.

The chain employs TRBV7-6 and TRBJ1-2; the D gene is possibly TRBD1 (5 bases). With 2 bases removed from V and 7 bases from J, the gap between germline ends came to 5 bases. Looked up from germline, CDR1 is SGHVS and CDR2 is FNYEAQ. The CDR3 is 11 amino acids. For the CDR3, the DNA is TGTGCCAGCAGCTTACAGGGTGGCTACACCTTC. This sequence encodes CASSLQGGYTF.

The gene calls are TRBV7-2 and TRBJ1-2, with 8 bases identical to TRBD1. Per germline, CDR1 SGHTA and CDR2 FQGNSA. The CDR3 extends over 14 amino acids. The V gene end was trimmed by 3 bases and the J gene end by 3 bases; junction bases not matched to a gene: 3. The CDR3: CASSFRQGHYGYTF. DNA for the CDR3: TGTGCCAGCAGCTTCCGACAGGGGCACTATGGCTACACCTTC.

This clone was observed once. The CDR3 region has the DNA TGTGCCAGCAGCCAAGGGTCTTTCAGTTCACCCCTCCACTTT. Encoded protein: CASSQGSFSSPLHF. This rearrangement joins TRBV3-1 (or the pseudogene TRBV3-2) to TRBJ1-6; D ambiguous. CDR3 length: 14 residues. Germline V CDR1 and CDR2: LGHDT, YNNKEL (reference sequence). The germline V and J ends were trimmed by 1 base and 9 bases, with 10 bases remaining between them.

V and J are TRBV28 and TRBJ2-3; 11 positions agree with TRBD1. The V and J ends lost 6 bases and 3 bases, in that order; junction bases with no gene match: 5. The CDR3 is 15 residues long. Germline assignment: CDR1 MDHEN and CDR2 SYDVKM. The CDR3 loop is CASRPGQGGTDTQYF. CDR3 sequence (DNA): TGTGCCAGCAGGCCGGGACAGGGGGGGACAGATACGCAGTATTTT.

A single count supports this clone. The CDR3 nucleotides are TGTGCCATCAGTGCCCCTCGCCCTTGGAGCGAGTCTTCCTATGGCTACACCTTC. Translated: CAISAPRPWSESSYGYTF. This chain uses TRBV10-3 with TRBJ1-2; no clear D. Trimming pared 4 bases from V and 4 bases from J, leaving 25 bases between. In germline, CDR1 is ENHRY, CDR2 SYGVKD. The CDR3 has 18 residues.

This clone came up a few times. The chain employs TRBV7-2 and TRBJ2-1; tentative D call: TRBD2 (7 bases). Trimming took 1 base from V and 5 from J, leaving 15 bases between them. CDR3 length: 16 residues. CDR1 and CDR2 (germline): SGHTA, FQGNSA. CDR3 sequence: CASSLGGGRVHNEQFF. CDR3 bases: TGTGCCAGCAGCTTAGGGGGGGGCAGGGTCCACAATGAGCAGTTCTTC.